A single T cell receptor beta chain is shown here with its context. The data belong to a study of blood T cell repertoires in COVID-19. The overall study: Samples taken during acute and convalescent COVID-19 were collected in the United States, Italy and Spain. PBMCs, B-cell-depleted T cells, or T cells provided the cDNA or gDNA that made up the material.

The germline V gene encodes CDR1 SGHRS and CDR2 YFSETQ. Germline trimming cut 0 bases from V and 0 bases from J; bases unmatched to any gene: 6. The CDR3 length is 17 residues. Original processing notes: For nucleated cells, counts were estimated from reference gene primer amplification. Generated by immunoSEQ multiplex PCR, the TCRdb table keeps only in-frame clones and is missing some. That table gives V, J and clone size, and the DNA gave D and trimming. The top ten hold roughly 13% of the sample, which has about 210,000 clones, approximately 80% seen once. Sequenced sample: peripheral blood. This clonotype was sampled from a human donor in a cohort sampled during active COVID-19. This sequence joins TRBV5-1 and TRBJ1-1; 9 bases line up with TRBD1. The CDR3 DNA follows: TGCGCCAGCAGCTTGGTTGGGACAGGGAACATGAACACTGAAGCTTTCTTT. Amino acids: CASSLVGTGNMNTEAFF.